This TCR beta chain was sequenced for a study of blood T cell repertoires in COVID-19. About the research overall: The study drew acute and convalescent COVID-19 samples from the United States, Italy and Spain. Sample material is recorded as cDNA or gDNA derived from T cells, B-cell-depleted T cells, or PBMCs.

Only one count was recorded for this clone. The CDR3 is 15 amino acids. V shed 6 bases and J 0 bases; nucleotides not matched to a gene: 5. Germline loops: CDR1 MGHDK, CDR2 SYGVNS. Original processing methods: Amplification of reference gene primers was used by the study to estimate nucleated cell counts. Sequencing was performed with immunoSEQ multiplex PCR; in TCRdb, only in-frame clones are kept and a portion is missing. V, J and clone size derive from that table, while D and trimming were established from the DNA sequence. The sample holds some 130,000 clones, 85% to 90% seen once. The chain employs TRBV25-1 and TRBJ2-3; 8 bases are shared with TRBD1. The TCR was taken from a man in his forties or fifties with active or convalescent COVID-19. The sequenced material came from peripheral blood. CDR3 sequence (DNA): TGTGCCAGCAGGGGGACAGGATATAGCACAGATACGCAGTATTTT. As protein: CASRGTGYSTDTQYF.